Shown below are 6 T cell receptor beta chains from a single sample sequenced in a study of T-cell reconstitution after alpha-beta-depleted transplantation in children. During its preparation, the TCRbeta library received unique molecular identifiers. One entry per CDR3 protein, called by TCRdb with MiXCR from the PCR reads. Here the sample spans about 580,000 distinct CDR3 sequences, approximately 22% being singletons. Sample: PBMCs, mostly from graft donor cells, taken 360 days after TCRalphabeta/CD19-depleted stem cell transplant. Receptors were obtained from a boy under three years old who had a stem cell transplant for acute myeloid leukemia, so the T cells may come from the graft donor.

This clonotype showed up many times. The gene calls are TRBV12-3 or TRBV12-4 and TRBJ2-1; possibly TRBD2 for D (6 bases). Trimming stripped 6 bases from V and 4 bases from J, with 16 bases between. The CDR3 totals 15 residues. CDR3 residues: CASRGTSTSYNEQFF. Written as DNA, the CDR3 is TGTGCCAGCAGGGGGACGTCGACTAGTTACAATGAGCAGTTCTTC.

The chain links TRBV6-1 to TRBJ1-1; 8 bases are a match to TRBD1. V lost 8 bases to trimming and J lost 4 bases; unmatched junction nucleotides: 12. The CDR3 contains 15 residues. Germline assignment: CDR1 MNHNS and CDR2 SASEGT. The CDR3 sequence is CASAPTGEYGTEAFF. The DNA of the CDR3 is TGTGCCAGCGCTCCGACAGGGGAATATGGCACTGAAGCTTTCTTT.

This chain connects TRBV4-3 to TRBJ2-7, with D perhaps TRBD1 (5 bases). This CDR3 has 15 amino acids. Deletions cut 0 bases from V and 0 bases from J, with 9 bases between. The V gene's germline CDR1 is LGHNA and CDR2 YSLEER. CDR3 nucleotide sequence: TGCGCCAGCAGCCAAGATTTGGACAACTCCTACGAGCAGTACTTC. This sequence encodes CASSQDLDNSYEQYF.

The chain combines TRBV28 with TRBJ2-3; D gene ambiguous. This CDR3 spans 13 amino acids. Germline V CDR1 and CDR2: MDHEN, SYDVKM. The V and J ends lost 2 bases and 4 bases respectively, with 7 bases between them. The CDR3 here is CASSLLGSDTQYF. CDR3 coding DNA: TGTGCCAGCAGTTTACTAGGGTCAGATACGCAGTATTTT.

The CDR3 sequence is CSAPRGNRDNYGYTF. The CDR3 DNA reads as TGCAGTGCGCCAAGAGGGAACAGGGATAACTATGGCTACACCTTC. The V gene is TRBV20-1, the J gene TRBJ1-2; possible D gene TRBD1, 6 bases. Trimming shortened V by 6 bases and J by 1 base, and 18 bases separated the two germline ends. The CDR3 covers 15 residues. Germline V gene lookup returns CDR1 DFQATT and CDR2 SNEGSKA (reference sequence).

This clonotype has more than one count but fewer than ten. The chain combines TRBV10-3 with TRBJ1-5; D unresolved. The CDR3 covers 12 residues. The V gene's germline CDR1 is ENHRY and CDR2 SYGVKD. Trimming removed 2 bases from V and 5 bases from J, with 4 bases in between. The CDR3 here is CAISEDHQPQHF. The CDR3 coding sequence is TGTGCCATCAGTGAGGATCATCAGCCCCAGCATTTT.